The rows below give T cell receptor beta chains drawn from one sample of a study of T cells in Graves' hyperthyroidism and ophthalmopathy. MiXCR, run by TCRdb on the multiplex PCR reads, gives a single entry per CDR3 protein. The data hold about 580,000 distinct CDR3 sequences, with about 45% observed a single time. Material: peripheral blood or thyroid tissue (not recorded which). The receptors stem from a woman between 18 and 29 years old with Graves' hyperthyroidism. Both conserved end residues are part of each CDR3. D genes are given only for firm matches. Only some rows state a clone size, as once, few, many or a class for expanded clones.

D gene	clone size	V gene	J gene	CDR3 DNA	CDR3 protein
-	many	TRBV19	TRBJ2-2	TGTGCCAGTGCCACGGGACTTACGAACACCGGGGAGCTGTTTTTT	CASATGLTNTGELFF
TRBD1	-	TRBV6-2/TRBV6-3	TRBJ1-2	TGTGCCAGCAGTTACTTCGTGGCAGGGGGGTTTGGTGGCTACACCTTC	CASSYFVAGGFGGYTF
-	-	TRBV4-3	TRBJ1-2	TGCGCCAGCAGCCGCCGGACAGCCGGTTTGGTAGCCCCTAACTATGGCTACACCTTC	CASSRRTAGLVAPNYGYTF
-	-	TRBV4-1	TRBJ2-2	TGCGCCAGCAGCCCCCAAGGCCGTAACACCGGGGAGCTGTTTTTT	CASSPQGRNTGELFF
TRBD2	-	TRBV20-1	TRBJ2-7	TGCAGTGCGCCTAGCGGTCCCTCCTACGAGCAGTACTTC	CSAPSGPSYEQYF
TRBD2	few	TRBV11-3	TRBJ2-2	TGTGCCAGCAGCTCAACCCTCCGACTAGCGGGACCCGGGGAGCTGTTTTTT	CASSSTLRLAGPGELFF
-	-	TRBV11-2	TRBJ2-5	TGTGCCAGCAGCTTAGGGTTGGGAGAATGGAAAGAGACCCAGTACTTC	CASSLGLGEWKETQYF
-	many	TRBV25-1	TRBJ1-6	TGTGCCAGCAGTGATAGGGGCGCTTTTTACTCACCCCTCCACTTT	CASSDRGAFYSPLHF
TRBD1	-	TRBV20-1	TRBJ2-7	TGCAGTGCTAGAGATGCGGGGACAGGGAATTACGAGCAGTACTTC	CSARDAGTGNYEQYF
TRBD1	many	TRBV10-3	TRBJ1-1	TGTGCCATCAGTGATAGGGACAGGGAGTCTGAAGCTTTCTTT	CAISDRDRESEAFF
TRBD2	-	TRBV5-4	TRBJ2-7	TGTGCCAGCAGCAGAAGGCCCACTTTTAGCGGGAACTACGAGCAGTACTTC	CASSRRPTFSGNYEQYF
-	-	TRBV7-8	TRBJ2-5	TGTGCCAGCAGCTTGACGGGCAGGGACTTACAAGAGACCCAGTACTTC	CASSLTGRDLQETQYF
TRBD1	-	TRBV29-1	TRBJ1-1	TGCAGCGTTAAGCCGGGACAGGGTTACACTGAAGCTTTCTTT	CSVKPGQGYTEAFF
-	many	TRBV7-6	TRBJ1-5	TGTGCCAGCAGCTTAGGGTGGAGGGGCCAGCCCCAGCATTTT	CASSLGWRGQPQHF
-	many	TRBV2	TRBJ1-2	TGTGCCAGCAGTTCGGCCGGAACGCGCGGCTACACCTTC	CASSSAGTRGYTF
TRBD1	-	TRBV29-1	TRBJ1-5	TGCAGCGCTAGACAGGGGGAGGTCAATCAGCCCCAGCATTTT	CSARQGEVNQPQHF
-	few	TRBV19	TRBJ2-5	TGTGCCAGTAGACGCCCCTTAAAGTGCGGAGAGACCCAGTACTTC	CASRRPLKCGETQYF
-	-	TRBV21-1	TRBJ2-7	TGTGCCAGCAGCACCCGGGACGAGCAGTACTTC	CASSTRDEQYF
TRBD1	many	TRBV6-5	TRBJ1-6	TGTGCCAGTACGACAGGGAGCTCCTATAATTCACCCCTCCACTTT	CASTTGSSYNSPLHF
TRBD1	many	TRBV20-1	TRBJ2-7	TGCAGTGCTAGTAGGGAGCGAGGGGGCGCCGACGAGCAGTACTTC	CSASRERGGADEQYF
-	many	TRBV6-9	TRBJ2-7	TGTGCCAGCAGTTATTGCGTGGTTAGAGACGAGCAGTACTTC	CASSYCVVRDEQYF
-	-	TRBV19	TRBJ2-5	TGTGCCAGTAGTACTAGAAACTTCCAAGAGACCCAGTACTTC	CASSTRNFQETQYF
TRBD2	many	TRBV5-1	TRBJ2-7	TGCGCCAGCAGGACTAGCGGGGGGGCCTACGAGCAGTACTTC	CASRTSGGAYEQYF
-	-	TRBV19	TRBJ2-7	TGTGCCAGTAGAGGTGGGAGTCCCCACGAGCAGTACTTC	CASRGGSPHEQYF
-	-	TRBV20-1	TRBJ1-6	TGCAGTGCAAAAGGAGGACTAGGGTTGGATTCACCCCTCCACTTT	CSAKGGLGLDSPLHF
TRBD1	many	TRBV4-1	TRBJ1-5	TGCGCCAGCAGCCCGTCCCGGGACAGGGTCAAGCAGCCCCAGCATTTT	CASSPSRDRVKQPQHF
TRBD1	-	TRBV29-1	TRBJ2-5	TGCAGCGTTGAACTCGGACAGGGGTTAATCGGAGATACGCAGTACTTC	CSVELGQGLIGDTQYF
-	few	TRBV6-2/TRBV6-3	TRBJ1-1	TGTGCCAGCATTCCGACCCTAGGGCATCACACTTTCTTT	CASIPTLGHHTFF
TRBD1	many	TRBV20-1	TRBJ1-1	TGCAGTGCTAGAGATCCCCATAGGGGGCATACTGAAGCTTTCTTT	CSARDPHRGHTEAFF
TRBD1	many	TRBV4-1	TRBJ2-7	TGCGCCAGCAGCCAAGAGCGATTAGGGACAGCGCCGGTGCAGTACTTC	CASSQERLGTAPVQYF
-	few	TRBV5-5	TRBJ2-7	TGTGCCAGCAAACCCCGGCCAGGGGATTCCTACGAGCAGTACTTC	CASKPRPGDSYEQYF
-	-	TRBV7-9	TRBJ2-7	TGTGCCAGCAGCTTAGGTGGGGACTCCCCCTACGAGCAGTACTTC	CASSLGGDSPYEQYF
-	-	TRBV24-1	TRBJ1-2	TGTGCCACCAGTGGGGGGGCCTCCAGTTATGGCTACACCTTC	CATSGGASSYGYTF
-	many	TRBV7-9	TRBJ1-1	TGTGCCAGCACGCGTCTTGACACTGAAGCTTTCTTT	CASTRLDTEAFF
-	-	TRBV20-1	TRBJ2-7	TGCAGGGCATTCTACGAGCAGTACTTC	CRAFYEQYF
TRBD2	-	TRBV7-2	TRBJ2-7	TGTGCCAGCAGCTTAGGAGGTGTTAGCGGGGTGGGGTCCGAGCAGTACTTC	CASSLGGVSGVGSEQYF
-	-	TRBV20-1	TRBJ1-2	TGCAGTGCCAGCAGTTTAGGATATGGCTACGCCTTC	CSASSLGYGYAF
-	-	TRBV29-1	TRBJ2-2	TGCAGCGTTGACAGGGAGGACACCGGGGAGCTGTTTTTT	CSVDREDTGELFF
-	-	TRBV7-2	TRBJ1-4	TGTGCCAGCAGCTTAGATCGGTCGGTGGGTTTTAATGAAAAACTGTTTTTT	CASSLDRSVGFNEKLFF